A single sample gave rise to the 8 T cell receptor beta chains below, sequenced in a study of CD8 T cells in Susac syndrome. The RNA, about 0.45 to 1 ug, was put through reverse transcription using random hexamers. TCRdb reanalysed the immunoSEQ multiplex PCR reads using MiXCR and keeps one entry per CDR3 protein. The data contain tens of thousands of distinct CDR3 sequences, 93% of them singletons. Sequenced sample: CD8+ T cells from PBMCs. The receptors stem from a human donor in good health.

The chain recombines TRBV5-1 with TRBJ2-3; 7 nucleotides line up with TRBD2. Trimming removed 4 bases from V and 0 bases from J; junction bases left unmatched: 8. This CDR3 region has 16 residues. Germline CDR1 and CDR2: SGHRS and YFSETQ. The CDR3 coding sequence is TGCGCCAGCAGCCAAGGGGACTACACTAGCACAGATACGCAGTATTTT. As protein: CASSQGDYTSTDTQYF.

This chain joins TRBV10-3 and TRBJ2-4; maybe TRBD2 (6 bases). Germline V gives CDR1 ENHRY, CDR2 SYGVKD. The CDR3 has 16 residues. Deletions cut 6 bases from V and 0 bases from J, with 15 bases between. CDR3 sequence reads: CAIRRRQGLAKNIQYF. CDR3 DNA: TGTGCCATCAGGAGGAGGCAGGGACTAGCCAAAAACATTCAGTACTTC.

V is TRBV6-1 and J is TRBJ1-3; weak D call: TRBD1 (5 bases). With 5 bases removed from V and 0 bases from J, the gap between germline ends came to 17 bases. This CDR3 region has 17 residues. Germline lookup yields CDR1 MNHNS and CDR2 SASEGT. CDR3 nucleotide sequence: TGTGCCAGCAGTCAGGGCGGGGCCACTCGCTCTGGAAACACCATATATTTT. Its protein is CASSQGGATRSGNTIYF.

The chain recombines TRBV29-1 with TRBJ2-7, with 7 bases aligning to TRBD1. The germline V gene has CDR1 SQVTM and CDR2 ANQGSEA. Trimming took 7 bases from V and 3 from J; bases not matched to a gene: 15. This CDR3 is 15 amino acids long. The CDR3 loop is CSARVRDSPDYEQYF. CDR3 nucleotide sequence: TGCAGCGCCAGAGTTCGGGACAGTCCTGACTACGAGCAGTACTTC.

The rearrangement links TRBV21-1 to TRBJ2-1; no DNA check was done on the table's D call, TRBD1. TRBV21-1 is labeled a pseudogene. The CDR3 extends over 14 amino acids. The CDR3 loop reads CASSNWTDYNEQFF. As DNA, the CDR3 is TGTGCCAGCAGCAACTGGACAGATTACAATGAGCAGTTCTTC.

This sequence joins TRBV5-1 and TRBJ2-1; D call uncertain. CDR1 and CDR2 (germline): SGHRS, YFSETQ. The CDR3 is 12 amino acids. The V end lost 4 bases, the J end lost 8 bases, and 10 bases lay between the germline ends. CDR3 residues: CASSVPAHEQFF. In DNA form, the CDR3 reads TGCGCCAGCAGCGTGCCTGCCCATGAGCAGTTCTTC.

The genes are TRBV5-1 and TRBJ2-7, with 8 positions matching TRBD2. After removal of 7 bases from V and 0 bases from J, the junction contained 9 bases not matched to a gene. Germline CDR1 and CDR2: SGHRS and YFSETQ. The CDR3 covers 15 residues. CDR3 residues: CASGVAGPPSYEQYF. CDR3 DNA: TGCGCCAGCGGAGTAGCGGGACCTCCCTCCTACGAGCAGTACTTC. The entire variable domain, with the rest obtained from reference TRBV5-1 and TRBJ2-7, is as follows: KAGVTQTPRYLIKTRGQQVTLSCSPISGHRSVSWYQQTPGQGLQFLFEYFSETQRNKGNFPGRFSGRQFSNSRSEMNVSTLELGDSALYLCASGVAGPPSYEQYFGPGTRLTVT.

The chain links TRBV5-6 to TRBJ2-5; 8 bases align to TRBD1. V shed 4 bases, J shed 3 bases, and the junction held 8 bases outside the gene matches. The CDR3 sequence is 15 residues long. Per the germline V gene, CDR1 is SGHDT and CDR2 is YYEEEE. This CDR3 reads CASSLTGDREETQYF. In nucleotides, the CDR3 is TGTGCCAGCAGCCTGACAGGGGACCGCGAAGAGACCCAGTACTTC.